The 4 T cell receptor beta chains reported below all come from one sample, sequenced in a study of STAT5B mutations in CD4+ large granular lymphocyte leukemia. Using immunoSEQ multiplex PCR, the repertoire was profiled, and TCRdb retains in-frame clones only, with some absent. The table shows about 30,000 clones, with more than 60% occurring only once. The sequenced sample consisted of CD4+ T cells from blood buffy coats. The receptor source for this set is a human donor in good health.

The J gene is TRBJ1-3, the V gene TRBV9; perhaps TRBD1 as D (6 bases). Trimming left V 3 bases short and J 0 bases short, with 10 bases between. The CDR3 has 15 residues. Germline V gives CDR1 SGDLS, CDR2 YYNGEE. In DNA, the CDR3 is TGTGCCAGCAGCGCAACAGGGAACTCTGGAAACACCATATATTTT. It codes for CASSATGNSGNTIYF.

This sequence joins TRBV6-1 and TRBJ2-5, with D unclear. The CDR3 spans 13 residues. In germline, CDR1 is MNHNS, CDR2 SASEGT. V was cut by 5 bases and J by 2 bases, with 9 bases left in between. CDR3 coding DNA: TGTGCCAGCAGTTCCAAACTACAAGAGACCCAGTACTTC. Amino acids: CASSSKLQETQYF.

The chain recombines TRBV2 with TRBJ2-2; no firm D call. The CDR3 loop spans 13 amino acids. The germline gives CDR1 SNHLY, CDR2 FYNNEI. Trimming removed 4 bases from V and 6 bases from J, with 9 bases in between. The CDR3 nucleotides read TGTGCCAGCAGTGGGGGTTGGTCCGGGGAGCTGTTTTTT. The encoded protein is CASSGGWSGELFF.

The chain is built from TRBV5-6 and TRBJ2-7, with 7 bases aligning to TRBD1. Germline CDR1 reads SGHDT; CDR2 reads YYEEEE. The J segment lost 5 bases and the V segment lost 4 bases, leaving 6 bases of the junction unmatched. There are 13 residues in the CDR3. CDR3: CASSPDRMDEQYF. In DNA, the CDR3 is TGTGCCAGCAGCCCGGACAGGATGGACGAGCAGTACTTC.